The 29 T cell receptor beta chains below come from one sample, sequenced in a study of control samples from healthy donors and cancer patients. Only in-frame clones appear in the TCRdb table, and some are missing; sequencing was by immunoSEQ multiplex PCR. Of about 100,000 clones detected, approximately 93% appear once; the ten largest clones hold roughly 8%. Sequenced input: blood. Receptor source: a man between 18 and 35 years old in good health.

The chain couples TRBV18 to TRBJ2-1; D remains unclear. The CDR3 totals 12 residues. Trimming removed 4 bases from V and 5 bases from J, with 6 bases in between. In germline, CDR1 is KGHSH, CDR2 LQKENI. In nucleotides, the CDR3 is TGTGCCAGCTCACTAACAGACAATGAGCAGTTCTTC. Translation: CASSLTDNEQFF.

The chain has TRBV5-1 and TRBJ2-2, with no clear D. CDR1 and CDR2 (germline): SGHRS, YFSETQ. The CDR3 spans 14 residues. The V end lost 1 base, the J end lost 3 bases, and 7 bases lay between the germline ends. CDR3: CASSLIVYTGELFF. In nucleotides, the CDR3 is TGCGCCAGCAGCTTGATAGTCTACACCGGGGAGCTGTTTTTT.

V usage is TRBV19 and J usage is TRBJ1-5; D is possibly TRBD1 (5 bases). This CDR3 has 14 residues. Trimming left V 6 bases short and J 6 bases short, with 15 bases between. Germline assignment: CDR1 LNHDA and CDR2 SQIVND (reference sequence). This CDR3 is CASSPGGVAQPQHF. CDR3 nucleotides: TGTGCCAGTAGCCCAGGAGGGGTTGCTCAGCCCCAGCATTTT.

The genes are TRBV5-1 and TRBJ2-2; D is possibly TRBD1 or TRBD2 (5 bases each). CDR1 SGHRS and CDR2 YFSETQ come from the germline V gene. The CDR3 is 17 amino acids. The V gene lost 7 bases and the J gene lost 6 bases, with 25 bases spanning the gap. The CDR3 DNA reads as TGCGCCAGCTTACCGAACACCGGGACCTCAAAAGCCGGGGAGCTGTTTTTT. Translation gives CASLPNTGTSKAGELFF. The variable domain in full, with the rest retrieved from reference TRBV5-1 and TRBJ2-2, is KAGVTQTPRYLIKTRGQQVTLSCSPISGHRSVSWYQQTPGQGLQFLFEYFSETQRNKGNFPGRFSGRQFSNSRSEMNVSTLELGDSALYLCASLPNTGTSKAGELFFGEGSRLTVL.

The rearrangement uses TRBV6-1 and TRBJ1-3; D might be TRBD1 (5 bases). This CDR3 has 16 residues. The germline V gene encodes CDR1 MNHNS and CDR2 SASEGT. Trimming left V 4 bases short and J 0 bases short, with 13 bases between. This CDR3 is CASSVGRTLSGNTIYF. CDR3 nucleotide sequence: TGTGCCAGCAGTGTGGGACGGACGCTCTCTGGAAACACCATATATTTT.

V is TRBV19 and J is TRBJ1-4; D may be TRBD1 (5 bases). With 7 bases removed from V and 2 bases from J, the gap between germline ends came to 14 bases. CDR1 is LNHDA and CDR2 is SQIVND in the germline V gene (reference sequence). There are 15 residues in the CDR3. The CDR3 here is CASTGSEGTNEKLFF. The CDR3 DNA follows: TGTGCCAGTACCGGTTCGGAGGGGACTAATGAAAAACTGTTTTTT.

This clone has only one observation. The rearrangement links TRBV27 to TRBJ1-1; D perhaps matches TRBD1 (5 bases). The CDR3 runs to 14 residues. Trimming pared 3 bases from V and 2 bases from J, leaving 10 bases between. Germline-derived CDR1 and CDR2 are MNHEY and SMNVEV (reference sequence). This CDR3 is CASSFLGLNTEAFF. The CDR3 DNA is TGTGCCAGCAGTTTTTTGGGGCTTAACACTGAAGCTTTCTTT.

V usage is TRBV7-6 and J usage is TRBJ2-1, with 11 positions matching TRBD2. The CDR3 loop spans 16 amino acids. Germline V CDR1 and CDR2: SGHVS, FNYEAQ. V shed 1 base, J shed 7 bases, and the junction held 6 bases outside the gene matches. The DNA for the CDR3 is TGTGCCAGCAGCTTAGGTCCTCTAGCGGGGGGAAATGAGCAGTTCTTC. It encodes CASSLGPLAGGNEQFF.

V usage is TRBV4-3 and J usage is TRBJ1-2, with 9 bases aligning to TRBD1. V gave up 4 bases and J gave up 1 base; unmatched junction bases: 4. The germline gives CDR1 LGHNA, CDR2 YSLEER. CDR3 length: 15 amino acids. The CDR3 coding sequence is TGCGCCAGCAGCCGACGGGACAGGGATAACTATGGCTACACCTTC. It specifies CASSRRDRDNYGYTF.

The chain combines TRBV11-2 with TRBJ2-5, with TRBD1 matching over 9 bases. Germline lookup yields CDR1 SGHAT and CDR2 FQNNGV. With V trimmed by 5 bases and J by 1 base, 8 bases remained unmatched. The CDR3 is 16 residues long. In DNA, the CDR3 is TGTGCCAGCAGCACCGGACGGACAGGGGCCCAAGAGACCCAGTACTTC. It specifies CASSTGRTGAQETQYF.

This chain joins TRBV6-5 and TRBJ2-3, with TRBD2 identical over 11 bases. Trimming took 4 bases from V and 4 from J; bases not matched to a gene: 4. This CDR3 has 15 residues. Per germline, CDR1 MNHEY and CDR2 SVGAGI. DNA for the CDR3: TGTGCCAGCAGTTTAGCGGGAGGGCCCGCAGATACGCAGTATTTT. It codes for CASSLAGGPADTQYF.

This sequence joins TRBV9 and TRBJ1-4; D is ambiguous. Germline CDR1 reads SGDLS; CDR2 reads YYNGEE. The CDR3 is 15 residues long. V shed 3 bases and J shed 0 bases, with 9 bases lying between them. CDR3 loop: CASSAGIATNEKLFF. As DNA, the CDR3 is TGTGCCAGCAGCGCCGGTATAGCAACTAATGAAAAACTGTTTTTT.

In its sample, this clone was seen once. V is TRBV7-9 and J is TRBJ1-2, with 7 bases aligning to TRBD1. From germline, CDR1 is SEHNR and CDR2 FQNEAQ (reference sequence). J was trimmed by 2 bases and V by 5 bases; bases with no gene match: 5. The CDR3 length is 14 residues. This chain's CDR3 is CASSRGQLNYGYTF. The CDR3 nucleotides are TGTGCCAGCAGCCGGGGACAGCTCAACTATGGCTACACCTTC.

The V and J genes are TRBV25-1 and TRBJ1-1; TRBD1 matches at 7 bases. J gave up 0 bases and V 7 bases, and 5 bases lay outside the gene matches. CDR3 size: 14 residues. The V gene's germline CDR1 is MGHDK and CDR2 SYGVNS. The CDR3 sequence is CASIKGTVNTEAFF. CDR3 DNA: TGTGCCAGCATCAAGGGGACAGTGAACACTGAAGCTTTCTTT.

The chain is built from TRBV6-2 or TRBV6-3 and TRBJ1-3; D is uncertain. This CDR3 is 16 amino acids long. Germline V gene sequence: CDR1 MNHEY, CDR2 SVGEGT. The V end was cut by 6 bases, the J end by 0 bases, with 15 bases between. The chain's CDR3 is CASSRKRVFSGNTIYF. The CDR3 DNA follows: TGTGCCAGCAGCCGGAAAAGAGTATTCTCTGGAAACACCATATATTTT.

J is TRBJ1-5 and V is TRBV11-2; D is unclear. Germline V gene data show CDR1 as SGHAT and CDR2 as FQNNGV. Between the trimmed V and J ends, which lost 4 bases and 0 bases, there was a span of 4 bases. The CDR3 totals 13 residues. CDR3 region: CASSWDSNQPQHF. The CDR3 nucleotides read TGTGCCAGCAGCTGGGATAGCAATCAGCCCCAGCATTTT.

The gene calls are TRBV5-1 and TRBJ1-1; possibly TRBD1 for D (5 bases). The V gene lost 0 bases and the J gene lost 4 bases, with 16 bases spanning the gap. The CDR3 extends over 16 amino acids. Germline loops: CDR1 SGHRS, CDR2 YFSETQ. Written as DNA, the CDR3 is TGCGCCAGCAGCTTGGAGTTGAGGGTCGGGGGCACTGAAGCTTTCTTT. This translates into CASSLELRVGGTEAFF.

The gene calls are TRBV3-1 (or the pseudogene TRBV3-2) and TRBJ1-2; 7 nucleotides align to TRBD1. The trim removed 2 bases at V and 6 bases at J, leaving 6 bases unmatched. The germline V gene encodes CDR1 LGHDT and CDR2 YNNKEL (reference sequence). The CDR3 runs to 14 residues. CDR3 DNA: TGTGCCAGCAGCCAACAAGGGGGCGCGGATGGCTACACCTTC. It encodes CASSQQGGADGYTF.

The chain employs TRBV7-9 and TRBJ1-2; D not resolved. The CDR3 covers 11 residues. Trimming pared 4 bases from V and 7 bases from J, leaving 7 bases between. Germline V gene data show CDR1 as SEHNR and CDR2 as FQNEAQ (reference sequence). CDR3 in amino acids: CASSSSFGYTF. In DNA form, the CDR3 reads TGTGCCAGCAGCTCTAGTTTTGGCTACACCTTC.

The rearrangement links TRBV19 to TRBJ1-2, with 8 bases that match TRBD1. CDR1 is LNHDA, CDR2 SQIVND, per germline (reference sequence). CDR3 length: 14 residues. V was pared by 3 bases and J by 4 bases, with 4 bases of the junction left unmatched. The CDR3 loop is CASSIQGAIYGYTF. DNA of the CDR3: TGTGCCAGTAGTATTCAGGGGGCGATCTATGGCTACACCTTC.

CDR3: CAIRRQGVGYTF. CDR3 bases: TGTGCCATCAGAAGACAGGGAGTAGGCTACACCTTC. This rearrangement joins TRBV10-3 to TRBJ1-2; 7 nucleotides align to TRBD1. The CDR3 consists of 12 residues. The junction had 6 bases not matched to a gene; V was cut back by 6 bases and J by 8 bases. Germline V gene lookup returns CDR1 ENHRY and CDR2 SYGVKD.

The chain joins TRBV9 to TRBJ2-1, with no clear D. The germline V gene encodes CDR1 SGDLS and CDR2 YYNGEE. CDR3 length: 14 amino acids. V lost 4 bases to trimming and J lost 7 bases, with 15 bases between them. CDR3 nucleotides: TGTGCCAGCAGCATGACCACCTCTAGGAATGAGCAGTTCTTC. Translating gives CASSMTTSRNEQFF. The full variable domain, rest sourced from reference TRBV9 and TRBJ2-1, is DSGVTQTPKHLITATGQRVTLRCSPRSGDLSVYWYQQSLDQGLQFLIQYYNGEERAKGNILERFSAQQFPDLHSELNLSSLELGDSALYFCASSMTTSRNEQFFGPGTRLTVL.

The rearrangement links TRBV5-1 to TRBJ2-2, with D possibly being TRBD2 (5 bases). Germline CDR1 SGHRS, CDR2 YFSETQ. V was pared by 3 bases and J by 6 bases, with 15 bases between. The CDR3 extends over 15 amino acids. CDR3 DNA: TGCGCCAGCAGCTCATGGACCGACGGGGCCGGGGAGCTGTTTTTT. It is translated as CASSSWTDGAGELFF.

V gene TRBV4-1 combines with J gene TRBJ2-1; 7 bases fit TRBD1. The length of the CDR3 is 15 residues. Germline CDR1 is MGHRA and CDR2 is YSYEKL. J was trimmed by 8 bases and V by 0 bases; bases with no gene match: 7. CDR3 sequence reads: CASSQELKTGYEQFF. The CDR3, as DNA: TGCGCCAGCAGCCAAGAACTCAAGACAGGGTATGAGCAGTTCTTC.

V gene TRBV6-2 or TRBV6-3 combines with J gene TRBJ2-3; no definite D call. CDR3 length equals 14 residues. Germline V gene sequence: CDR1 MNHEY, CDR2 SVGEGT. Trimming removed 6 bases from V and 6 bases from J, with 16 bases in between. Here the CDR3 reads CASSLTLTRDTQYF. The CDR3 bases are TGTGCCAGCAGCCTCACATTGACACGGGATACGCAGTATTTT.

The chain carries TRBV9 and TRBJ2-7; D is perhaps TRBD2 (6 bases). Trimming stripped 2 bases from V and 1 base from J, with 10 bases between. Germline V CDR1 and CDR2: SGDLS, YYNGEE. The CDR3 has 14 residues. CDR3 protein: CASSVDSGSYEQYF. DNA for the CDR3: TGTGCCAGCAGCGTTGATAGCGGTTCCTACGAGCAGTACTTC.

J is TRBJ1-4 and V is TRBV6-5; unclear D gene. Germline V gene lookup returns CDR1 MNHEY and CDR2 SVGAGI. The CDR3 totals 14 residues. V was clipped by 5 bases and J by 3 bases, with 10 bases between them. The CDR3 nucleotides read TGTGCCAGCAGTCCTCAGGACTCTAATGAAAAACTGTTTTTT. It specifies CASSPQDSNEKLFF.

The chain couples TRBV19 to TRBJ1-1, with 10 bases identical to TRBD1. CDR1 is LNHDA and CDR2 is SQIVND in the germline V gene (reference sequence). V trimming: 5 bases; J trimming: 4 bases; junction bases outside the gene matches: 4. The CDR3 totals 14 residues. CDR3 coding DNA: TGTGCCAGTAGTGAGGGGACAGGGGCCACTGAAGCTTTCTTT. This encodes CASSEGTGATEAFF. The entire variable domain, with the rest obtained from reference TRBV19 and TRBJ1-1, is as follows: DGGITQSPKYLFRKEGQNVTLSCEQNLNHDAMYWYRQDPGQGLRLIYYSQIVNDFQKGDIAEGYSVSREKKESFPLTVTSAQKNPTAFYLCASSEGTGATEAFFGQGTRLTVV.

V usage is TRBV15 and J usage is TRBJ1-2; 8 bases fit TRBD1. V trimming: 2 bases; J trimming: 0 bases; junction bases outside the gene matches: 8. The germline gives CDR1 LNHNV, CDR2 YYDKDF (reference sequence). This CDR3 has 17 amino acids. This CDR3 is CATSRNQGATANYGYTF. The CDR3 DNA follows: TGTGCCACCAGCAGAAATCAGGGGGCGACCGCTAACTATGGCTACACCTTC.